This T cell receptor (beta chain) was sequenced for a study of blood T cell repertoires in COVID-19. Across the study: The study drew acute and convalescent COVID-19 samples from the United States, Italy and Spain.

Sequencing used immunoSEQ multiplex PCR; TCRdb keeps in-frame clones, though not all of them. Seen here are under 200,000 clones, 79% observed once, and the top ten hold about 18%. The CDR3 extends over 14 amino acids. V dropped 7 bases and J dropped 8; count of bases not matched to a gene: 4. From germline, CDR1 is SGHTA and CDR2 FQGNSA. The rearrangement uses TRBV7-2 and TRBJ2-1; 14 bases align to TRBD2. Sequenced input: peripheral blood. The origin of this receptor is a man in his 60s with active or convalescent COVID-19. The CDR3, as DNA: TGTGCCAGCACCCGGACTAGCGGGAGGTATGAGCAGTTCTTC. Protein: CASTRTSGRYEQFF.